This TCR beta chain originates from a study of blood T cell repertoires in COVID-19. The CDR3 has 16 amino acids. The ends lost 5 bases at V and 3 bases at J; junction bases unmatched: 13. Germline values: CDR1 PRHDT, CDR2 FYEKMQ (reference sequence). Methods used by the authors: By means of reference gene primer amplification, nucleated cell counts were estimated. Libraries were prepared by immunoSEQ multiplex PCR; TCRdb keeps only in-frame clonotypes and omits some of them. V and J calls and clone size are as listed in that table; D and trimming were resolved from the DNA. The sample has 250,000 or so clones, 85% to 90% seen once. This clone was recorded many times. Participants were placed into cohorts based on the clinical history they reported.

This receptor was obtained from a middle-aged man who had recovered from COVID-19. Sequencing was carried out using PBMCs or T cells enriched from blood (not recorded which). The chain carries TRBV13 and TRBJ2-7, with TRBD2 matching 7 bases. CDR3 DNA: TGTGCCAGCAGCCTTAGTGTCGCCAGGGACTACTACGAGCAGTACTTC. This gives the protein CASSLSVARDYYEQYF.